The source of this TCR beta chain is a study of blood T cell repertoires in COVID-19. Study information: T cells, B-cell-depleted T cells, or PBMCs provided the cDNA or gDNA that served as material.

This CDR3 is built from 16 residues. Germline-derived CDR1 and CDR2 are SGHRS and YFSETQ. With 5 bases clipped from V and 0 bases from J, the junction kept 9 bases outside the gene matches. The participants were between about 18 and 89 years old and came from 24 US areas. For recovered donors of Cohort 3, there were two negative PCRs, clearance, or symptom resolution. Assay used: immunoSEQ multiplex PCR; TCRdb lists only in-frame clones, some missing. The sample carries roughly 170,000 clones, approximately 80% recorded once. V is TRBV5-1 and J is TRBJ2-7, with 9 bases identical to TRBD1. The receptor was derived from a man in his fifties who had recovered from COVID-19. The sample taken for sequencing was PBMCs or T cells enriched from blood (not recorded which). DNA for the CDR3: TGCGCCAGCAGGCCTCTCGGGACAGGGTTCTCCTACGAGCAGTACTTC. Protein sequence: CASRPLGTGFSYEQYF.